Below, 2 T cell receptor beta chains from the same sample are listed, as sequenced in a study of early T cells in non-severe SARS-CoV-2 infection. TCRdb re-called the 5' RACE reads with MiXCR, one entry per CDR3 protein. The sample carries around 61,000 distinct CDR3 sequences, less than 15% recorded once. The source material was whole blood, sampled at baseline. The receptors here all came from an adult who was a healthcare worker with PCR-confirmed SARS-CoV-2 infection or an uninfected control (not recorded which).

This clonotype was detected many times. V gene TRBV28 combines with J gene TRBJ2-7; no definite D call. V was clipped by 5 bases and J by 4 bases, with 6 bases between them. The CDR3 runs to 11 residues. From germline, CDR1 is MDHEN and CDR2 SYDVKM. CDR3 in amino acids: CASSGGYEQYF. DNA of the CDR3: TGTGCCAGCAGTGGCGGTTACGAGCAGTACTTC.

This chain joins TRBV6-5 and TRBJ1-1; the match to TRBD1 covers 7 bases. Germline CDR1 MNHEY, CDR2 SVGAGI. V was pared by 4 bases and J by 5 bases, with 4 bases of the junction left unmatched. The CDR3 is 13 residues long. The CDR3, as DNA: TGTGCCAGCAGTTCTACAGGGGAGACTGAAGCTTTCTTT. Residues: CASSSTGETEAFF.